This T cell receptor beta chain was sequenced for a study of early T cells in non-severe SARS-CoV-2 infection (dated by TCRdb to the early 2020s). For context, the study as a whole: Because TCR sequencing relied on bulk RNA taken from unsorted whole blood, pairing of alpha and beta chains was not possible.

The germline V gene yields MNHEY for CDR1 and SVGAGI for CDR2. V is reduced by 8 bases and J by 0 bases, leaving a spacing of 17 bases between them. Spanning cysteine to phenylalanine, the CDR3 consists of 15 amino acids. The entry retains the CDR3 DNA only, 45 bases that are in frame from base 1. Library preparation was by 5' RACE. Sequencing instrument: NextSeq 500. In the TCR library protocol, unique molecular identifiers were attached to individual cDNA molecules to correct for PCR bias and sequencing error. Both TCR alpha and beta chains were sequenced, and tight co-correlation was observed between alpha and beta sequence abundances in each sample. The study's processing was this. Decombinator V4 was used to perform V gene, J gene and CDR3 annotation of TCR sequences. TCRs were defined as expanded if a significant change between any two time points was detected under a Poisson model with p below 0.0001. TCR abundances were normalised to the total number of TCRs sequenced per sample and expressed as counts per million. TRAV1-2 paired with TRAJ12, TRAJ20 or TRAJ33 defined MAIT TCRs, while TRAV10 paired with TRAJ18 defined iNKT TCRs. A search of VDJdb, accessed on 1 November 2021, was run for TCRs annotated to CMV, EBV and SARS-CoV-2, with TCRs annotated for multiple antigens excluded. TCRdb reanalyzed the raw reads on its own, using fastp at Q25 for trimming and MiXCR for clone calling, and kept in-frame beta chains. When rows share a CDR3 protein, they turn into one entry using the most common DNA and genes. The V and J calls were not made by the authors but by TCRdb's processing. The sample yields roughly 26,000 distinct CDR3 sequences; about 4% were counted once. 6.2% of the sample is in the top ten clones.

Study-wide findings and limitations: VDJdb matching was skewed toward anti-spike CD8 responses and likely underestimated virus-specific expansions, missing private and CD4 specificities.

The study was a case-control design nested within a healthcare worker cohort in London, UK, with weekly nasopharyngeal swab PCR tests and blood sampling. Healthcare workers were enrolled in the week of the UK lockdown, from 23 to 31 March 2020, and were followed every week for up to roughly 15 weeks. This clonotype was counted many times. Its specific antigen is unknown. Qualities for individual bases were not recorded, and no much larger clone is one base off. The sequencing input was whole blood. This chain joins TRBV6-5 to TRBJ2-7; a tentative D call is TRBD2 (6 bases match). This TCR came from an adult who was a healthcare worker with PCR-confirmed SARS-CoV-2 infection or an uninfected control (not recorded which). Here is the DNA: TGTGCCAGCTATGCAACTAGCCTGAGCTCCTACGAGCAGTACTTC. Translation gives CASYATSLSSYEQYF.